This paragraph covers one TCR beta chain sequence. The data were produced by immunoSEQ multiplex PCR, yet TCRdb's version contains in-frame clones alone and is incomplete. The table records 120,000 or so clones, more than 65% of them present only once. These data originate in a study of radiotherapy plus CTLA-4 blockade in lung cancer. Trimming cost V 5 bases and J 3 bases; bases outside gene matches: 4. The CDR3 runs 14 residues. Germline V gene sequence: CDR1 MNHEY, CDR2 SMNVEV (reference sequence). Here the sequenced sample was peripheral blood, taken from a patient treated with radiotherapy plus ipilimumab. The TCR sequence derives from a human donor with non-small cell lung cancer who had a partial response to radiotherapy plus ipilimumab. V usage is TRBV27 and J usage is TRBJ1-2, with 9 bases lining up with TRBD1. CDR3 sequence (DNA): TGTGCCAGCAGTCCAGACAGGGGGGACTATGGCTACACCTTC. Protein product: CASSPDRGDYGYTF.